These 16 T cell receptor beta chains share one sample of origin, sequenced in a study of T cell responses to AZD1222 COVID-19 vaccine (dated by TCRdb to the early 2020s). The library came from the immunoSEQ multiplex PCR assay. TCRdb re-hosts the immuneACCESS table, in-frame sequences only. Its copies lack some clones; in the studies checked, an unresolved V gene accounts for under half of them, and the cause for the rest is not known. This sample lists about 130,000 clones; 90% were detected once. Jointly, the top ten make up nearly 4.5% of the sample. The time point tag for this specimen amounts to: baseline before first vaccination. The sample's treatment or condition label is to be understood as: meningococcal conjugate vaccine given as trial control. The sample in question was peripheral blood, obtained on day 0 of MenACWY control vaccination. The receptor set was obtained from an adult in good health.

This sequence joins TRBV28 and TRBJ2-3; D call uncertain. This CDR3 has 16 amino acids. Germline V gene data show CDR1 as MDHEN and CDR2 as SYDVKM. V lost 5 bases and J lost 0, with 15 bases in between. This chain's CDR3 is CASSPTDGRSTDTQYF. The CDR3 nucleotides are TGTGCCAGCAGTCCCACGGACGGAAGAAGCACAGATACGCAGTATTTT.

This rearrangement joins TRBV2 to TRBJ2-2; no reliable D call. Between the trimmed V and J ends, which lost 4 bases and 5 bases, there was a span of 14 bases. The length of the CDR3 is 15 residues. Germline lookup yields CDR1 SNHLY and CDR2 FYNNEI. The CDR3 DNA sequence: TGTGCCAGCAGTGGTCCGTTGGGCTCTACCGGGGAGCTGTTTTTT. Translation gives CASSGPLGSTGELFF.

The genes are TRBV28 and TRBJ2-5; D unresolved. Germline V gene data show CDR1 as MDHEN and CDR2 as SYDVKM. Trimming cost V 2 bases and J 5 bases, with 6 bases left between them. The CDR3 sequence is 12 residues long. Here the CDR3 DNA reads TGTGCCAGCAGTTTAGCTCCGGAGACCCAGTACTTC. Residues: CASSLAPETQYF.

The chain uses TRBV27 and TRBJ1-2, with D hard to call. CDR3 length: 13 amino acids. Germline CDR1 MNHEY, CDR2 SMNVEV (reference sequence). The V end was cut by 2 bases, the J end by 3 bases, with 7 bases between. CDR3 region: CASSLGVHYGYTF. As DNA, the CDR3 is TGTGCCAGCAGTTTAGGGGTTCACTATGGCTACACCTTC.

The chain uses TRBV4-1 and TRBJ2-5, with D possibly being TRBD2 (6 bases). Trimming took 4 bases from V and 2 from J, leaving 20 bases between them. This CDR3 comprises 17 residues. Germline assignment: CDR1 MGHRA and CDR2 YSYEKL. The DNA of the CDR3 is TGCGCCAGCAGCCGATACGAGCCGGGACTGATACAAGAGACCCAGTACTTC. Its protein product is CASSRYEPGLIQETQYF.

This clone was recorded only once. This sequence joins TRBV7-3 and TRBJ2-5; 9 positions agree with TRBD1. V lost 5 bases and J lost 4; bases outside the gene matches: 8. Germline V gene data show CDR1 as SGHTA and CDR2 as FQGTGA. The CDR3 extends over 15 amino acids. The CDR3 nucleotides read TGTGCCAGCAGCCTAAACAGGGGGCAGGGAGAGACCCAGTACTTC. It translates to CASSLNRGQGETQYF.

The CDR3 loop reads CASRGREMNTEAFF. CDR3 nucleotides: TGTGCCAGCAGGGGCAGAGAAATGAACACTGAAGCTTTCTTT. The chain recombines TRBV6-5 with TRBJ1-1; D gene unclear. CDR1 is MNHEY, CDR2 SVGAGI, per germline. There are 14 residues in the CDR3. V was cut by 6 bases and J by 0 bases, with 11 bases left in between.

J is TRBJ2-2 and V is TRBV6-5; D is unclear. Germline CDR1 MNHEY, CDR2 SVGAGI. The V end lost 5 bases, the J end lost 2 bases, and 3 bases lay between the germline ends. This CDR3 region has 12 residues. The CDR3 DNA is TGTGCCAGCAGTATAAACACCGGGGAGCTGTTTTTT. Translated: CASSINTGELFF.

This chain joins TRBV15 and TRBJ1-5, with 9 bases aligning to TRBD1. Germline CDR1 reads LNHNV; CDR2 reads YYDKDF (reference sequence). Germline trimming cut 3 bases from V and 3 bases from J; bases unmatched to any gene: 9. The CDR3 contains 17 residues. CDR3 nucleotides: TGTGCCACCAGCAGGGGACAGGGCCCCTTATCCAATCAGCCCCAGCATTTT. Its protein product is CATSRGQGPLSNQPQHF.

The V and J genes are TRBV28 and TRBJ1-2, with TRBD1 as a possible D gene (5 bases). Germline V gene data show CDR1 as MDHEN and CDR2 as SYDVKM. Deletions cut 1 base from V and 4 bases from J, with 10 bases between. The CDR3 covers 14 residues. This CDR3 is CASSLYRQFYGYTF. DNA of the CDR3: TGTGCCAGCAGTTTATACCGACAGTTCTATGGCTACACCTTC.

The CDR3 DNA reads TGTGCCAGCAGCCACGGACTAGCGGGGGTTGGGGATACGCAGTATTTT. Translated: CASSHGLAGVGDTQYF. The chain has TRBV3-1 (or the pseudogene TRBV3-2) and TRBJ2-3, with TRBD2 matching 13 bases. CDR3 length: 16 residues. Trimming removed 3 bases from V and 6 bases from J; junction bases left unmatched: 6. CDR1 and CDR2 from the germline V gene are LGHDT and YNNKEL (reference sequence).

CDR3 sequence reads: CASSEQQGYQPQHF. The CDR3 DNA reads TGTGCCAGCAGTGAACAACAGGGTTATCAGCCCCAGCATTTT. The chain is built from TRBV2 and TRBJ1-5, with D possibly TRBD1 on 6 matching bases. The CDR3 totals 14 residues. V was clipped by 2 bases and J by 5 bases, with 10 bases between them. Germline CDR1 SNHLY, CDR2 FYNNEI. Full variable domain (remainder filled in from reference TRBV2 and TRBJ1-5): EPEVTQTPSHQVTQMGQEVILRCVPISNHLYFYWYRQILGQKVEFLVSFYNNEISEKSEIFDDQFSVERPDGSNFTLKIRSTKLEDSAMYFCASSEQQGYQPQHFGDGTRLSIL.

The chain joins TRBV2 to TRBJ2-7; 8 nucleotides agree with TRBD1. Germline CDR1 is SNHLY and CDR2 is FYNNEI. With V trimmed by 6 bases and J by 2 bases, 6 bases remained unmatched. This CDR3 has 14 amino acids. The CDR3 DNA reads TGTGCCAGCAGCTACGACAGGGGAGCCTACGAGCAGTACTTC. Its protein is CASSYDRGAYEQYF.

The chain combines TRBV5-4 with TRBJ2-7, with D perhaps being TRBD1 or TRBD2 (5 bases each). V lost 1 base and J 1 base, leaving 9 bases between the germline ends. This CDR3 has 14 residues. From germline, CDR1 is SGHNT and CDR2 YYREEE (reference sequence). The DNA for the CDR3 is TGTGCCAGCAGCTTGAGGGACGGATCCTACGAGCAGTACTTC. It is translated as CASSLRDGSYEQYF.

The chain links TRBV28 to TRBJ2-2, with no clear D. Trimming left V 10 bases short and J 6 bases short, with 15 bases between. The CDR3 has 13 amino acids. CDR1 is MDHEN and CDR2 is SYDVKM in the germline V gene. In DNA form, the CDR3 reads TGTGCCACCTCGGCTCGGCGCGCCGGGGAGCTGTTTTTT. Translated: CATSARRAGELFF. Looking up the rest from reference TRBV28 and TRBJ2-2 gives the full variable domain: DVKVTQSSRYLVKRTGEKVFLECVQDMDHENMFWYRQDPGLGLRLIYFSYDVKMKEKGDIPEGYSVSREKKERFSLILESASTNQTSMYLCATSARRAGELFFGEGSRLTVL.

This chain connects TRBV28 to TRBJ1-2, with D hard to call. V was trimmed by 4 bases and J by 4 bases, leaving 16 bases between them. The germline V gene has CDR1 MDHEN and CDR2 SYDVKM. The CDR3 sequence is 15 residues long. The CDR3 DNA reads TGTGCCAGCAGTTCCTTGACCCTGTCTAGCTATGGCTACACCTTC. Translated: CASSSLTLSSYGYTF.